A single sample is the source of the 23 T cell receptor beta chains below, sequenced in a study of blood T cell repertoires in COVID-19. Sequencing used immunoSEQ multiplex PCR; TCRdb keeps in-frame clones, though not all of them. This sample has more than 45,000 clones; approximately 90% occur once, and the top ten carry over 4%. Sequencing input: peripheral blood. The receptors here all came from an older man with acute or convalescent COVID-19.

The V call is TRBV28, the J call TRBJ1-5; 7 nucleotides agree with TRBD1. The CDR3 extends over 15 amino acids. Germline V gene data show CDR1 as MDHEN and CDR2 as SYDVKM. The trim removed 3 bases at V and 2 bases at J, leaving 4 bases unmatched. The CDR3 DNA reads TGTGCCAGCAGTTTTTCTACAGGGGGCAATCAGCCCCAGCATTTT. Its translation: CASSFSTGGNQPQHF. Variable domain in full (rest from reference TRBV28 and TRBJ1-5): DVKVTQSSRYLVKRTGEKVFLECVQDMDHENMFWYRQDPGLGLRLIYFSYDVKMKEKGDIPEGYSVSREKKERFSLILESASTNQTSMYLCASSFSTGGNQPQHFGDGTRLSIL.

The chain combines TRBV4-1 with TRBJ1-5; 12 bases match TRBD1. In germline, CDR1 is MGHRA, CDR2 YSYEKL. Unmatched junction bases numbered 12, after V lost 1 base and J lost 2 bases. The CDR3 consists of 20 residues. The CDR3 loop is CASSQVAGTGGGGRNQPQHF. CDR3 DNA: TGCGCCAGCAGCCAAGTTGCCGGGACAGGGGGCGGGGGTCGCAATCAGCCCCAGCATTTT.

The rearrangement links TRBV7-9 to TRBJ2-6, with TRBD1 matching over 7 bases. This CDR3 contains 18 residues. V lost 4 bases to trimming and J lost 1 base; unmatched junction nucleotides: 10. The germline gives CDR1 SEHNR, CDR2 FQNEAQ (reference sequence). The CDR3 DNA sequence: TGTGCCAGCAGCTCCCGGACAGGAGTAAAATCTGGGGCCAACGTCCTGACTTTC. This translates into CASSSRTGVKSGANVLTF.

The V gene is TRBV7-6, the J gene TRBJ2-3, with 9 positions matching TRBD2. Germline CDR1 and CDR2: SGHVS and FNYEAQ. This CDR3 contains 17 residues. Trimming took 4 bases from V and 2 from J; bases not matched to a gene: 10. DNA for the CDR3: TGTGCCAGCAGCTCACCCATAGCGGGGGCTTACACAGATACGCAGTATTTT. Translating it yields CASSSPIAGAYTDTQYF.

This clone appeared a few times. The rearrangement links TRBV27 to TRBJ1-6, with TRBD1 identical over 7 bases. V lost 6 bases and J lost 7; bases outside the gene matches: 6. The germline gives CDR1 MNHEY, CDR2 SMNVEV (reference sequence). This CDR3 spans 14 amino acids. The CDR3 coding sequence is TGTGCCAGCAGGGTACAGGGGAGGAATTCACCCCTCCACTTT. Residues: CASRVQGRNSPLHF.

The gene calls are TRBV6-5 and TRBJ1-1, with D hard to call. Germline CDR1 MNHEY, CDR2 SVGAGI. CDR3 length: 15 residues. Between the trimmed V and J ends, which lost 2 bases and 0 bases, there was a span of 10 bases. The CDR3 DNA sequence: TGTGCCAGCAGTTACGGGCGACACCTGAACACTGAAGCTTTCTTT. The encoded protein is CASSYGRHLNTEAFF.

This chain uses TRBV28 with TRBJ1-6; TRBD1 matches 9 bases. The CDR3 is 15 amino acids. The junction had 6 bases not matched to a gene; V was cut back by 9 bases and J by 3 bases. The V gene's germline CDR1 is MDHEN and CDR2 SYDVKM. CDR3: CAREADRGYNSPLHF. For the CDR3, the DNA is TGTGCCAGAGAAGCGGACAGGGGCTATAATTCACCCCTCCACTTT. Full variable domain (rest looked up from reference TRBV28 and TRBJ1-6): DVKVTQSSRYLVKRTGEKVFLECVQDMDHENMFWYRQDPGLGLRLIYFSYDVKMKEKGDIPEGYSVSREKKERFSLILESASTNQTSMYLCAREADRGYNSPLHFGNGTRLTVT.

This chain's CDR3 is CASSLSYDYMNTEAFF. DNA of the CDR3: TGTGCCAGCAGCTTGTCCTACGACTATATGAACACTGAAGCTTTCTTT. The V and J genes are TRBV7-2 and TRBJ1-1; D gene uncertain. The CDR3 extends over 16 amino acids. Trimming removed 3 bases at V and 0 bases at J, with 14 bases between. The V gene's germline CDR1 is SGHTA and CDR2 FQGNSA.

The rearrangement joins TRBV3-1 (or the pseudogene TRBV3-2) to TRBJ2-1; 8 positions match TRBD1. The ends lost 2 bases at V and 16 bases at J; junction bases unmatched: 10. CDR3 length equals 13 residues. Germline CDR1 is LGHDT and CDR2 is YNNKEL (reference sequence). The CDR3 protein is CASSQRRTGLKFF. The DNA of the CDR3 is TGTGCCAGCAGCCAAAGGAGGACAGGGTTAAAATTCTTC.

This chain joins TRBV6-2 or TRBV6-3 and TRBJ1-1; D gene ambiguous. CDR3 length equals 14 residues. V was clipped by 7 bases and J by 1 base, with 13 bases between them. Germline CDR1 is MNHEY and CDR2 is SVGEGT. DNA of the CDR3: TGTGCCAGCACCCCCTTCCCGGGGAACACTGAAGCTTTCTTT. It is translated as CASTPFPGNTEAFF.

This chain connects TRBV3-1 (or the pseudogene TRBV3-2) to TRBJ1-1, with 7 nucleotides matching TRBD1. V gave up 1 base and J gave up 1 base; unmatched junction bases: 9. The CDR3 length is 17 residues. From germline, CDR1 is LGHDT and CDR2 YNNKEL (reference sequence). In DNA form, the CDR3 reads TGTGCCAGCAGCCAAGGGGACAGTCCCCTTCGGAACACTGAAGCTTTCTTT. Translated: CASSQGDSPLRNTEAFF.

CDR3 loop: CASSTLQVNYGYTF. CDR3 nucleotides: TGCGCCAGCAGCACACTACAGGTTAACTATGGCTACACCTTC. The chain recombines TRBV4-1 with TRBJ1-2, with D maybe TRBD1 (5 bases). Trimming removed 5 bases at V and 1 base at J, with 11 bases between. The CDR3 length is 14 residues. Germline values: CDR1 MGHRA, CDR2 YSYEKL.

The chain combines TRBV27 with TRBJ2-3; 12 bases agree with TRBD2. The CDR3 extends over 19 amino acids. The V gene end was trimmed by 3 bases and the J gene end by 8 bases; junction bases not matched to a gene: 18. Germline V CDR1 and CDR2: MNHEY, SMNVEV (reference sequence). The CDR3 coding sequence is TGTGCCAGCAGTTTCTCTAGCGGGGGGGCCTTTGATTTTGAGTTTACGCAGTATTTT. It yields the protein CASSFSSGGAFDFEFTQYF.

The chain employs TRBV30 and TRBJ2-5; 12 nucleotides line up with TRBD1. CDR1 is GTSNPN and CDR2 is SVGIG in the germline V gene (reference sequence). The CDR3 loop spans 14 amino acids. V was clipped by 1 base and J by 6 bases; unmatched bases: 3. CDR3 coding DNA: TGTGCCTGGAGTGGGGACAGGGGGCTGAAGACCCAGTACTTC. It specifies CAWSGDRGLKTQYF. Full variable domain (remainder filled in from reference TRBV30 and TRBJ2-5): SQTIHQWPATLVQPVGSPLSLECTVEGTSNPNLYWYRQAAGRGLQLLFYSVGIGQISSEVPQNLSASRPQDRQFILSSKKLLLSDSGFYLCAWSGDRGLKTQYFGPGTRLLVL.

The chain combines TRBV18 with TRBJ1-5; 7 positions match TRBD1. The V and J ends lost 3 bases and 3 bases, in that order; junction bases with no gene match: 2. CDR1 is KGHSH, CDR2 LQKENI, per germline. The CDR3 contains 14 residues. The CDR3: CASSPTGANQPQHF. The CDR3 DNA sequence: TGTGCCAGCTCACCCACAGGGGCCAATCAGCCCCAGCATTTT.

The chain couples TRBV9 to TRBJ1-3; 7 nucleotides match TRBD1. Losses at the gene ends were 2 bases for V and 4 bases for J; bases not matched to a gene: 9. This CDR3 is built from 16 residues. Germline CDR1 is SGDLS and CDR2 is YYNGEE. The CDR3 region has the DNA TGTGCCAGCAGCGTTCTGGCCACAGGGGAGGGAAACACCATATATTTT. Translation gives CASSVLATGEGNTIYF.

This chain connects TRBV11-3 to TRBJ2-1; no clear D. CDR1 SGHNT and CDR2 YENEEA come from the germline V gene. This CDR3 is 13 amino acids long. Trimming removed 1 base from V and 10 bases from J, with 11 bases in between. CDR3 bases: TGTGCCAGCAGCTTAGGTCCGACACGGGAGCAGTTCTTC. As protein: CASSLGPTREQFF.

The CDR3 protein is CASSPGGRQYF. CDR3 bases: TGCGCCAGCAGCCCGGGGGGACGGCAGTACTTC. The chain combines TRBV4-1 with TRBJ2-7; 7 bases agree with TRBD2. Unmatched junction bases numbered 3, after V lost 4 bases and J lost 9 bases. In germline, CDR1 is MGHRA, CDR2 YSYEKL. This CDR3 has 11 amino acids.

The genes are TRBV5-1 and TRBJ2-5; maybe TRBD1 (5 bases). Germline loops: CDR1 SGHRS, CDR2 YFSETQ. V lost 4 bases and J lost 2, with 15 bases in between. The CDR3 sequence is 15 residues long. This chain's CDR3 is CASSPTGTRQETQYF. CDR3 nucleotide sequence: TGCGCCAGCAGCCCTACAGGAACTCGGCAAGAGACCCAGTACTTC.

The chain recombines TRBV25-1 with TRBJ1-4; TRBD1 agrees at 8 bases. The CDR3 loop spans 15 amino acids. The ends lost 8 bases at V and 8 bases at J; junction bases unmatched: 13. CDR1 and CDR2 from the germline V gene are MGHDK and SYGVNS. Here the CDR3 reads CASQKQGARKEKLFF. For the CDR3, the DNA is TGTGCCAGCCAAAAGCAGGGGGCTCGGAAGGAAAAACTGTTTTTT.

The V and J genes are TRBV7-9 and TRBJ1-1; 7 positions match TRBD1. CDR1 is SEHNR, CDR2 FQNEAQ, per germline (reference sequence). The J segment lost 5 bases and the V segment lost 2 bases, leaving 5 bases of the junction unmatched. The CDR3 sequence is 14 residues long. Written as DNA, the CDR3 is TGTGCCAGCAGCTTAACAGGGGTTGGAACTGAAGCTTTCTTT. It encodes CASSLTGVGTEAFF.

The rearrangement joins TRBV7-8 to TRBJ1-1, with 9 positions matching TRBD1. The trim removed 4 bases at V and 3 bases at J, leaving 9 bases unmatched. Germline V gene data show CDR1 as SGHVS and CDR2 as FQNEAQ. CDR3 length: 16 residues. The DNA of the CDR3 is TGTGCCAGCAGCTATACAGGGGGCGTGGGTTACACTGAAGCTTTCTTT. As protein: CASSYTGGVGYTEAFF. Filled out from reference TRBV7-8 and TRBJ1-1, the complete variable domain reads GAGVSQSPRYKVAKRGQDVALRCDPISGHVSLFWYQQALGQGPEFLTYFQNEAQLDKSGLPSDRFFAERPEGSVSTLKIQRTQQEDSAVYLCASSYTGGVGYTEAFFGQGTRLTVV.

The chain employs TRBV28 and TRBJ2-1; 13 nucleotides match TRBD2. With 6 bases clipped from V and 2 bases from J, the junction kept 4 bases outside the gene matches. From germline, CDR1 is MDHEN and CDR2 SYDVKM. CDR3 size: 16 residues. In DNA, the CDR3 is TGTGCCAGCAGGGGACTAGCGGGGATACCCTACAATGAGCAGTTCTTC. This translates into CASRGLAGIPYNEQFF. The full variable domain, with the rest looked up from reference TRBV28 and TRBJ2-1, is DVKVTQSSRYLVKRTGEKVFLECVQDMDHENMFWYRQDPGLGLRLIYFSYDVKMKEKGDIPEGYSVSREKKERFSLILESASTNQTSMYLCASRGLAGIPYNEQFFGPGTRLTVL.